The entry below describes one T cell receptor beta chain. Its antigen has not been determined. Per-base qualities were not stored, and no clone one base away is much larger. Including cysteine and phenylalanine, the CDR3 has 12 amino acids. Only the CDR3 DNA is retained, 36 bases long and in frame from the first base. From the germline V gene, CDR1 is SNHLY and CDR2 is FYNNEI. The junction carries 5 bases between V and J, which are trimmed by 3 bases and 6 bases respectively. DNA was extracted from blood mononuclear cells, and the same DNA was used for both TCR and STAT3 sequencing. These data come from a study of STAT3 mutations in large granular lymphocyte leukemia (dated by TCRdb to 2018 to 2020). For context, the study as a whole: About half of the T-LGLL patients who underwent longitudinal sequencing carried canonical activating STAT3 mutations. Serial deep sequencing of TCRbeta CDR3 and STAT3 was performed in patients with T-cell large granular lymphocyte leukemia to reconstruct clonal hierarchy and dynamics. On average, sequencing was done at 4 time points per patient, with the number of samplings ranging from 2 to 8. Fewer than 20 representative T-LGLL cases were selected from an initial cohort of some 210 LGL patients for longitudinal TCRbeta and STAT3 sequencing. Over half of the T-LGLL patients were given one or more immunosuppressive therapy regimens, and approximately 37% of the treated patients had a hematologic response. As controls within the study, a couple of patients with natural killer LGL leukemia were also sequenced longitudinally. The paper as a whole reports these results and caveats: TCR clonotype switching after therapy was seen in about 35% of the 18 patients, with all newly emerging clones being STAT3 wild type. Several patients had a dominant TCR clone burden greater than the STAT3 mutant burden, which suggests that the STAT3 mutation arose secondarily within a clone that had already expanded. At least one immunodominant TCRbeta clonotype was present in every T-LGLL patient, and multiple immunodominant subclonotypes appeared in about half of the T-LGLL patients. Because codominant clonotypes persisted in some patients, a small but highly pathogenic clone may have been missed. Linking therapy response to changes in TCR clonal burden was complicated by variable intervals between samplings and by differing treatment regimens. Because no samples were available when a clone first appeared, clonal expansion had to be inferred from samplings taken at other points.

An Illumina MiSeq was used to sequence the TCRbeta libraries, yielding an average of approximately 39,000 productive templates per sample. Multiplex PCR amplification was used to generate TCRbeta CDR3 libraries with the immunoSEQ assay. From the authors' description of their analysis: Repertoire diversity was calculated as previously defined, with values near 0 taken to indicate extremely monoclonal samples. TCRdb carries this immuneACCESS record with in-frame sequences only. Its versions omit some clonotypes, under half of them owing to an unresolved V gene in the studies checked, with the rest unexplained. D and trimming were read from the DNA, whereas the V and J calls and clone size are those reported in that table. For this sample there are about 19,000 clones; around 93% appear just once. The ten largest clones add up to 40% to 55% of the sample.

The sequenced material came from peripheral blood mononuclear cells. Rearrangement joined TRBV2 to TRBJ2-2, with an unclear D gene assignment. This sequence was found in a man between 60 and 70 years old with T-cell large granular lymphocyte leukemia. Some clones in this sample may be carry-over from other donors' samples. The age is the age at diagnosis. The nucleotide sequence reads TGTGCCAGCAGTGATGAGTCCGGGGAGCTGTTTTTT. Translated, this gives CASSDESGELFF.